This TCR beta chain is drawn from a study of cytomegalovirus exposure and HLA in healthy donors. Primers for the PCR totalled 60 Vbeta and 13 Jbeta. Here immunoSEQ multiplex PCR was the method, and the copy in TCRdb shows in-frame clones only, minus some. The sample has some 170,000 clones, 60% to 80% seen once. J was trimmed by 7 bases and V by 0 bases; bases with no gene match: 2. Germline CDR1 SGHAT, CDR2 FQNNGV. This CDR3 has 14 amino acids. Sequenced: PBMCs. The rearrangement joins TRBV11-2 to TRBJ2-2; TRBD2 agrees at 7 bases. The sequence derives from a man between 35 and 55 years old in good health and CMV-seropositive. CDR3 loop: CASSLERTSGELFF. CDR3 nucleotides: TGTGCCAGCAGCTTAGAAAGGACTAGCGGGGAGCTGTTTTTT.